The sequence of this T cell receptor beta chain was determined in a study of CD8+ T cells in alopecia areata. Whole-study context: Those treated were given oral tofacitinib at 5 to 10 mg twice daily. Patients remained on tofacitinib for 6 to 18 months and then went 6 months without it.

Germline V gene sequence: CDR1 MNHEY, CDR2 SVGAGI. The V segment lost 2 bases and the J segment 5 bases; nucleotides outside the gene matches: 3. This CDR3 has 13 amino acids. Study outcomes and limitations: Besides other cells, scalp samples also yield sequences of resident alphabeta T cells from normal skin. Lesional scalp displayed greater clonality than normal scalp, most notably in alopecia totalis/universalis.

Extraction and reverse transcription of RNA yielded cDNA as the sequencing template. Sequencing was performed with immunoSEQ multiplex PCR; in TCRdb, only in-frame clones are kept and a portion is missing. Among 120,000 to 150,000 clones listed, about nine tenths were seen once. Concerning this clone itself: Its antigen is unknown.

Sequencing was performed on CD8+ T cells sorted from blood, taken at week 0. The chain has TRBV6-5 and TRBJ2-7; 7 bases align to TRBD1. This sequence originates from a human donor with alopecia areata. The CDR3 sequence: CASSYDRVNEQYF. CDR3 sequence (DNA): TGTGCCAGCAGTTACGACAGGGTCAACGAGCAGTACTTC.